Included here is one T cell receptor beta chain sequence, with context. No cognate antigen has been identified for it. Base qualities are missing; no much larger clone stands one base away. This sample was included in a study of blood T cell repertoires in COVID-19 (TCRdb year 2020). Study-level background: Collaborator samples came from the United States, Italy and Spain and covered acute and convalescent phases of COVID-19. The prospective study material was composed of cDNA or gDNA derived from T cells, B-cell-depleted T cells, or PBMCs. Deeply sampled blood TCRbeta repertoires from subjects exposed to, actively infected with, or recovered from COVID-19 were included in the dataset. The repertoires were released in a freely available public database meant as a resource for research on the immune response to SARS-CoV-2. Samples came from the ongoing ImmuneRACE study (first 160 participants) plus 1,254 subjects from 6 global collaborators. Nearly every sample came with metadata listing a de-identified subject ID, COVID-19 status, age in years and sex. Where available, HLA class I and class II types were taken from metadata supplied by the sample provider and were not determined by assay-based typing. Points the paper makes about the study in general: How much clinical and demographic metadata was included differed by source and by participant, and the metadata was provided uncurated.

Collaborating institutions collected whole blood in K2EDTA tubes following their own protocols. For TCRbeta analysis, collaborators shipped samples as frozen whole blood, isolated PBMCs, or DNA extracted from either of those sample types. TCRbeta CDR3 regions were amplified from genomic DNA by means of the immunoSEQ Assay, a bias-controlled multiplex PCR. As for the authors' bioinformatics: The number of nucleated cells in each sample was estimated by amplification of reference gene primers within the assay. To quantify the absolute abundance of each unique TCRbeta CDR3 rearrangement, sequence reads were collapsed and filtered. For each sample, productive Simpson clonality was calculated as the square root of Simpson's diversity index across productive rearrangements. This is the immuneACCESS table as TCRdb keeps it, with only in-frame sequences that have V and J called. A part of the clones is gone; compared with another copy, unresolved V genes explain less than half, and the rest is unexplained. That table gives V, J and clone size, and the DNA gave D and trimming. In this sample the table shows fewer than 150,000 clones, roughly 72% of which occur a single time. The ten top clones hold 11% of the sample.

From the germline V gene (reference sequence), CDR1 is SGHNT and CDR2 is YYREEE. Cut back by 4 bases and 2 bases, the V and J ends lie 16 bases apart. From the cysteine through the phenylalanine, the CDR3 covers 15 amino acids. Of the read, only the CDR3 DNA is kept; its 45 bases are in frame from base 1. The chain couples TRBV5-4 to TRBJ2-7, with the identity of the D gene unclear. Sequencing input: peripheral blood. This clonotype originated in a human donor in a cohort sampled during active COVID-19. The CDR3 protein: CASSPSVNPTYEQYF. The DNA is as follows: TGTGCCAGCAGCCCCTCGGTCAACCCAACCTACGAGCAGTACTTC.